This entry features one TCR beta chain sequence. The data belong to a study of immune cell composition in non-small cell lung cancer. The table came from immunoSEQ multiplex PCR; TCRdb's copy has only in-frame clones and leaves some out. The sample lists over 3,000 clones, under 85% seen once, with approximately 7.9% in the top ten. Trimming pared 0 bases from V and 5 bases from J, leaving 10 bases between. The CDR3 extends over 14 amino acids. Germline V gene sequence: CDR1 SGHTA, CDR2 FQGNSA. The chain links TRBV7-2 to TRBJ2-5, with a weak D call TRBD2 (5 bases). What was sequenced was lung tumor tissue. The origin of this receptor is a human donor with non-small cell lung cancer. Here the CDR3 DNA reads TGTGCCAGCAGCTTAGCGAGGGATCTGGAGACCCAGTACTTC. Protein product: CASSLARDLETQYF.